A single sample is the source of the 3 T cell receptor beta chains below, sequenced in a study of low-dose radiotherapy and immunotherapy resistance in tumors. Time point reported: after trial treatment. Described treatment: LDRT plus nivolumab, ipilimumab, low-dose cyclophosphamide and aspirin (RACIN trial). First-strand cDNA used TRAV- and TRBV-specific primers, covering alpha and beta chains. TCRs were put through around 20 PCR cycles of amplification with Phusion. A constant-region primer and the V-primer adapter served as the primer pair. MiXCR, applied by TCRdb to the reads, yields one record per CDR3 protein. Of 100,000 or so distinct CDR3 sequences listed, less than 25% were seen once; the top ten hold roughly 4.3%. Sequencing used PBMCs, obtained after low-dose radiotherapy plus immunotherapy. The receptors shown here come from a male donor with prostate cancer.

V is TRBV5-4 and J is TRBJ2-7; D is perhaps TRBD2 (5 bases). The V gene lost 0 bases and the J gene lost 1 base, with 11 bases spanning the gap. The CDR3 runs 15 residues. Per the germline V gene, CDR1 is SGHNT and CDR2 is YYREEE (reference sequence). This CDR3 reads CASSLAGGYSYEQYF. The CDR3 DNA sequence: TGTGCCAGCAGCTTGGCCGGCGGGTATTCCTACGAGCAGTACTTC.

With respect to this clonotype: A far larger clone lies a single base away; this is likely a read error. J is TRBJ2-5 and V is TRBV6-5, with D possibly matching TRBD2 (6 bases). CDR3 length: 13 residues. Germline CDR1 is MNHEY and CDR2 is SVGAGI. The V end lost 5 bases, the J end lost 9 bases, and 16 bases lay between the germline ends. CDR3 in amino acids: CASSPSAGPPQYF. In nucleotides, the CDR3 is TGTGCCAGCAGTCCTAGCGCTGGGCCGCCCCAGTACTTC.

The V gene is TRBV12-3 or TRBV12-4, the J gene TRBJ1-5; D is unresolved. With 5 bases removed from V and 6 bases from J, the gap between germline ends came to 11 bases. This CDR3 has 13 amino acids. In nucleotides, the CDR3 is TGTGCCAGCAGTCTGAAGTACGGTCAGCCCCAGCATTTT. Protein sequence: CASSLKYGQPQHF.